The sequence of this TCR beta chain was determined in a study of blood T cells in healthy people across ages (dated by TCRdb to about 2015). In the study overall: In model experiments, template switching captured about one uniquely barcoded TCR beta cDNA molecule for every two T cells. Age-related changes in TCR beta repertoire diversity were measured in the study by deep sequencing normalized with unique cDNA molecular identifiers. Four age groups were formed from the donors: young (average 16 years), middle-aged (around 40), aged (62) and long-lived (roughly 88). To avoid experimental bias, donors of different ages were distributed randomly across sequencing lanes. Two additional independent replicas of 1 million unique cDNA reads from the same blood draw were analyzed for two donors (one aged 18 to 29 and one aged 80 or older).

Systemically healthy Caucasian individuals from Russia, 35 to 50 in total and aged roughly 6 to 95 years, were included as donors. Approximately 10 milliliters of peripheral blood were collected from each donor into EDTA-treated Vacutainer tubes. PBMCs were isolated by Ficoll-Paque density-gradient centrifugation, with at least 6 million obtained per sample. Trizol reagent was used to extract total RNA from the PBMCs, yielding at least 5.5 micrograms per sample. The percentages of naive CD45RAhigh/CD27high T cells were determined by flow cytometry on a PBMC aliquot from every donor. Receptor libraries were prepared by 5' RACE. The instrument was an Illumina HiSeq 2500. A second PCR of roughly 6 to 12 cycles was run with a J-beta primer mix and a sample-barcoded 5' primer. A unique molecular identifier was introduced onto each TCR beta cDNA molecule by a template-switch 5' adaptor carrying 12 random nucleotides. At least 3 million CDR3-containing paired-end reads were obtained from each sample. First-strand cDNA was synthesized from all RNA with the Mint cDNA synthesis kit, primed by a TRBC-specific oligonucleotide. All cDNA was treated with uracil-DNA glycosylase and then went through a first 18-cycle PCR with the universal primers M1SS and BC2_uni_R. The paper's processing steps were these. For normalization, 1 million high-quality reads, each with a distinct molecular identifier, were randomly selected from each sample. Reads sharing molecular identifiers were discarded rather than binned into consensus sequences. MiTCR, with a Q25 quality threshold and the strictest error-elimination algorithm, was used for CDR3 identification, clonotype clustering and error correction. A nonparametric unseen species model with Euler transformation was used to estimate a lower bound on total TCR beta diversity. TCRdb reprocessed the public reads (quality trimming at Q25 with fastp, clone calling with MiXCR) and kept in-frame beta chains. When rows share a CDR3 protein, they turn into one entry using the most common DNA and genes. The V and J calls and clone size are TCRdb's, not the authors'. The sample has 850,000 to 1,300,000 distinct CDR3 sequences on record, around 43% of them singletons. About 20% of the sample belongs to the ten largest clones.

Summary of the overall study and its limitations: Estimates of total diversity based on one million sequenced T cells were regarded as lower bounds and as underestimates. Conclusive comparison of naive and antigen-experienced compartments was prevented by the profiling of bulk unsorted PBMCs. Observed TCR beta diversity correlated strongly with the percentage of naive T cells measured by flow cytometry. The CMV infection status of donors was not known, potentially confounding age-related changes in expanded clonotypes. Compared with the aged group, the long-lived group had more naive CD4+ T cells, fewer expanded clones and increased TCR diversity, a pattern suggesting age selection. As age increased, observed TCR beta diversity per million T cells dropped in a roughly linear way, and a significant reduction was already evident by age around 41.

This clonotype was seen a handful of times. Its antigen remains unidentified. No much larger clone exists at a distance of one base, and base qualities are not known. According to the germline V gene (reference sequence), CDR1 reads MNHEY and CDR2 reads SMNVEV. V ends up 6 bases short and J 0 bases short, with an unmatched junction base count of 20. From cysteine to phenylalanine, the CDR3 is 20 amino acids long. CDR3 DNA is the only sequence kept; it has 60 bases, read in frame from the first base. Here the chain combines TRBV27 and TRBJ2-1, with 7 junctional bases fitting TRBD2. Specimen: blood. The TCR was taken from a woman aged 60-75 years in good health. The encoded CDR3 is CASSIAGPGGRISSYNEQFF. The nucleotide sequence is TGTGCCAGCAGCATAGCAGGGCCGGGAGGACGAATCAGCTCCTACAATGAGCAGTTCTTC.